The 8 T cell receptor beta chains given below trace back to one sample, sequenced in a study of cytomegalovirus exposure and HLA in healthy donors. The PCR contained 60 Vbeta and 13 Jbeta primers. The table came from immunoSEQ multiplex PCR; TCRdb's copy has only in-frame clones and leaves some out. The table records some 150,000 clones, about 72% of them present only once. The sample was PBMCs. Source of these receptors: a man in his sixties in good health and CMV-seronegative.

The rearrangement joins TRBV19 to TRBJ2-1; 9 bases map to TRBD2. V gave up 6 bases and J gave up 3 bases; unmatched junction bases: 12. The germline V gene encodes CDR1 LNHDA and CDR2 SQIVND (reference sequence). This CDR3 region has 17 residues. This CDR3 reads CASSLTSTSGYYNEQFF. The CDR3 nucleotides read TGTGCCAGTAGCCTAACGTCCACTAGCGGGTACTACAATGAGCAGTTCTTC. Supplemented by reference TRBV19 and TRBJ2-1, the full variable domain reads DGGITQSPKYLFRKEGQNVTLSCEQNLNHDAMYWYRQDPGQGLRLIYYSQIVNDFQKGDIAEGYSVSREKKESFPLTVTSAQKNPTAFYLCASSLTSTSGYYNEQFFGPGTRLTVL.

V gene TRBV15 combines with J gene TRBJ2-3; weak D call: TRBD1 (5 bases). The V end lost 2 bases, the J end lost 6 bases, and 6 bases lay between the germline ends. The CDR3 extends over 12 amino acids. Germline CDR1 LNHNV, CDR2 YYDKDF (reference sequence). The CDR3 reads CATSRNRDTQYF. The CDR3 DNA reads TGTGCCACCAGCAGAAACAGGGATACGCAGTATTTT.

J is TRBJ2-6 and V is TRBV18; 7 nucleotides match TRBD1. J was trimmed by 2 bases and V by 2 bases; bases with no gene match: 12. CDR3 length equals 19 residues. CDR1 and CDR2 (germline): KGHSH, LQKENI. For the CDR3, the DNA is TGTGCCAGCTCACCATTCGACAGGGTGACCGTCGCTGGGGCCAACGTCCTGACTTTC. Its translation is CASSPFDRVTVAGANVLTF.

This clone was seen a few times. The V gene is TRBV5-1, the J gene TRBJ2-7, with D maybe TRBD2 (6 bases). The germline CDR1 and CDR2 sequences are SGHRS and YFSETQ. Deletions cut 7 bases from V and 2 bases from J, with 16 bases between. This CDR3 is built from 14 residues. The CDR3 DNA reads TGCGCCAGCGGAATCGGGGGATTAACCTACGAGCAGTACTTC. Amino acids: CASGIGGLTYEQYF.

The CDR3 region is CASSGIGTGPYEQYF. The CDR3 DNA follows: TGTGCCAGCAGTGGGATCGGGACAGGACCCTACGAGCAGTACTTC. The chain links TRBV25-1 to TRBJ2-7; 8 bases fit TRBD1. Germline CDR1 MGHDK, CDR2 SYGVNS. After removal of 4 bases from V and 2 bases from J, the junction contained 7 bases not matched to a gene. This CDR3 is 15 amino acids long.

This chain joins TRBV11-2 and TRBJ1-1; 7 positions match TRBD1. Germline assignment: CDR1 SGHAT and CDR2 FQNNGV. The ends lost 3 bases at V and 0 bases at J; junction bases unmatched: 4. The CDR3 length is 15 residues. Here the CDR3 reads CASSFSGGLNTEAFF. CDR3 sequence (DNA): TGTGCCAGCAGCTTTTCAGGGGGATTGAACACTGAAGCTTTCTTT. The entire variable domain, with the rest obtained from reference TRBV11-2 and TRBJ1-1, is as follows: EAGVAQSPRYKIIEKRQSVAFWCNPISGHATLYWYQQILGQGPKLLIQFQNNGVVDDSQLPKDRFSAERLKGVDSTLKIQPAKLEDSAVYLCASSFSGGLNTEAFFGQGTRLTVV.

The chain joins TRBV5-1 to TRBJ1-4; maybe TRBD1 (6 bases). The germline V and J ends were trimmed by 4 bases and 8 bases, with 12 bases remaining between them. This CDR3 has 13 residues. Per the germline V gene, CDR1 is SGHRS and CDR2 is YFSETQ. CDR3 DNA sequence: TGCGCCAGCAGCGAACGGACAGAGGAAAAACTGTTTTTT. It is translated as CASSERTEEKLFF.

The chain recombines TRBV5-8 with TRBJ1-2, with a weak D call TRBD1 (5 bases). This CDR3 has 16 amino acids. Looked up from germline, CDR1 is SGHTS and CDR2 is YDEGEE. V lost 2 bases and J lost 2, with 16 bases in between. The CDR3 reads CASSFNLGQLNYGYTF. The CDR3, as DNA: TGTGCCAGCAGCTTCAATCTCGGACAACTCAACTATGGCTACACCTTC.